This TCR beta chain was found in a study of T cells in Graves' hyperthyroidism and ophthalmopathy. Amplification yielded TCR beta CDR3 regions, with RNA transcripts as the source. HTBI primers were employed in a first-round RT-PCR of the TCR CDR3. MiXCR was run by TCRdb on the multiplex PCR reads, yielding one entry per CDR3 protein. The sample has about 410,000 distinct CDR3 sequences; over 12% are singletons. The CDR3 has 16 residues. Losses at the gene ends were 2 bases for V and 2 bases for J; bases not matched to a gene: 2. Germline values: CDR1 SGHAT, CDR2 FQNNGV. This receptor was obtained from a man aged 18 to 35 with Graves' ophthalmopathy. The sequenced sample was blood. V and J are TRBV11-2 and TRBJ2-3, with 12 bases fitting TRBD2. The DNA for the CDR3 is TGTGCCAGCAGCTTACTAGCGGGGGGGTTCACAGATACGCAGTATTTT. This translates into CASSLLAGGFTDTQYF.